This TCR beta chain was sequenced during a study of CD8+ T cells in alopecia areata. Study-wide background: Treated patients were given 5 to 10 mg oral tofacitinib twice daily. Study results and limitations: Expanded CD8+ clones among the top 100, and scalp clonality, were significantly decreased by tofacitinib.

Treatment denoted: oral pan-JAK inhibitor, 5-10 mg twice daily. Investigators sorted PBMCs to obtain both CD4+ and CD8+ T cells. Sequencing used cDNA as its template, made by extracting RNA and reverse transcribing it. Repertoires were generated with immunoSEQ multiplex PCR, while TCRdb's copy carries only in-frame clones and drops some. Of around 270,000 clones listed, 58% are singletons. For this clone: No antigen is known for it.

CDR3 length: 15 amino acids. Trimming stripped 0 bases from V and 2 bases from J, with 8 bases between. CDR1 and CDR2 (germline): LNHNV, YYDKDF (reference sequence). The chain recombines TRBV15 with TRBJ1-5; D remains unclear. The receptor was isolated from a human donor with alopecia areata. The specimen comprised CD4+ T cells sorted from blood, sampled at week 24, from a patient treated with tofacitinib. Here the CDR3 reads CATSREMQGNQPQHF. DNA for the CDR3: TGTGCCACCAGCAGAGAAATGCAGGGCAATCAGCCCCAGCATTTT.